A single sample is the source of the 13 T cell receptor beta chains below, sequenced in a study of blood T cell repertoires in COVID-19. Generated by immunoSEQ multiplex PCR, the TCRdb table keeps only in-frame clones and is missing some. The sample has 50,000 to 70,000 clones, more than 80% seen once. Sample: peripheral blood. The receptors stem from an elderly woman with active COVID-19.

This chain joins TRBV7-9 and TRBJ2-7, with D possibly matching TRBD1 (5 bases). Germline V lookup: CDR1 SEHNR, CDR2 FQNEAQ (reference sequence). Trimming stripped 3 bases from V and 6 bases from J, with 18 bases between. The CDR3 extends over 15 amino acids. The CDR3 is CASSFLGQGSSEQYF. The CDR3 DNA is TGTGCCAGCAGCTTCCTGGGGCAGGGATCGAGCGAGCAGTACTTC.

The gene calls are TRBV3-1 (or the pseudogene TRBV3-2) and TRBJ2-1; 8 bases map to TRBD1. The V segment lost 0 bases and the J segment 4 bases; nucleotides outside the gene matches: 8. This CDR3 has 17 amino acids. CDR1 LGHDT and CDR2 YNNKEL come from the germline V gene (reference sequence). CDR3 in DNA: TGTGCCAGCAGCCAAGATGGTAGTCAGGGGGCTTACAATGAGCAGTTCTTC. Amino acid sequence: CASSQDGSQGAYNEQFF.

This clone showed up just once. V usage is TRBV30 and J usage is TRBJ1-3, with D tentatively TRBD1 (6 bases). Germline loops: CDR1 GTSNPN, CDR2 SVGIG (reference sequence). This CDR3 is built from 15 residues. V lost 4 bases, J lost 0 bases, and 13 bases lay in between. The chain's CDR3 is CAWTYQGFSGNTIYF. The CDR3 nucleotides are TGTGCCTGGACTTACCAGGGGTTCTCTGGAAACACCATATATTTT.

The chain is built from TRBV5-1 and TRBJ2-1; TRBD2 matches at 12 bases. The CDR3 has 16 amino acids. Germline CDR1 and CDR2: SGHRS and YFSETQ. Unmatched junction bases numbered 15, after V lost 7 bases and J lost 10 bases. Here the CDR3 DNA reads TGCGCCAGCGACCCCGGGGCTAGCGGGGGGGCCGGCGAGCAGTTCTTC. Translated, it gives CASDPGASGGAGEQFF.

This sequence joins TRBV6-5 and TRBJ2-3; 7 nucleotides align to TRBD1. The CDR3 covers 16 residues. Germline V gene sequence: CDR1 MNHEY, CDR2 SVGAGI. The J segment lost 4 bases and the V segment lost 0 bases, leaving 7 bases of the junction unmatched. The CDR3 protein is CASSYSRTGGPDTQYF. DNA of the CDR3: TGTGCCAGCAGTTACTCGCGGACAGGCGGACCAGATACGCAGTATTTT.

J is TRBJ2-1 and V is TRBV9; D might be TRBD2 (6 bases). This CDR3 is built from 15 residues. V was pared by 1 base and J by 5 bases, with 13 bases between. Germline V CDR1 and CDR2: SGDLS, YYNGEE. CDR3 DNA: TGTGCCAGCAGCGTACGGCTAGCGAACGACAATGAGCAGTTCTTC. Encoded protein: CASSVRLANDNEQFF. The variable domain in full, completed from reference TRBV9 and TRBJ2-1, reads DSGVTQTPKHLITATGQRVTLRCSPRSGDLSVYWYQQSLDQGLQFLIQYYNGEERAKGNILERFSAQQFPDLHSELNLSSLELGDSALYFCASSVRLANDNEQFFGPGTRLTVL.

This chain joins TRBV7-2 and TRBJ2-7; 9 bases agree with TRBD1. V lost 11 bases, J lost 2 bases, and 10 bases stayed unmatched. CDR3 length equals 14 residues. CDR1 is SGHTA and CDR2 is FQGNSA in the germline V gene. In DNA, the CDR3 is TGTGCCTGCTCCTGGGGACAGGGTACCTACGAGCAGTACTTC. Translating gives CACSWGQGTYEQYF.

The chain recombines TRBV5-4 with TRBJ1-2; D is possibly TRBD1 (6 bases). Germline V gene sequence: CDR1 SGHNT, CDR2 YYREEE (reference sequence). The CDR3 has 16 residues. Trimming removed 0 bases at V and 1 base at J, with 13 bases between. CDR3 amino acids: CASSLAGAGGNYGYTF. In DNA, the CDR3 is TGTGCCAGCAGCTTGGCAGGGGCGGGGGGTAACTATGGCTACACCTTC.

The gene calls are TRBV9 and TRBJ2-3; D not certain. The CDR3 is 15 amino acids. Germline-derived CDR1 and CDR2 are SGDLS and YYNGEE. The germline V and J ends were trimmed by 3 bases and 0 bases, with 11 bases remaining between them. The CDR3 DNA reads TGTGCCAGCAGCGCCCAAGCATCTAGCACAGATACGCAGTATTTT. This gives the protein CASSAQASSTDTQYF.

This chain connects TRBV6-6 to TRBJ2-2; D possibly corresponds to TRBD1 (5 bases). Between the trimmed V and J ends, which lost 6 bases and 0 bases, there was a span of 8 bases. Per the germline V gene, CDR1 is MNHNY and CDR2 is SVGAGI (reference sequence). The CDR3 totals 14 residues. The chain's CDR3 is CASRSGSNTGELFF. CDR3 nucleotides: TGTGCCAGCAGGTCAGGGTCGAACACCGGGGAGCTGTTTTTT.

V is TRBV25-1 and J is TRBJ2-7, with 9 bases identical to TRBD1. The CDR3 is made up of 15 amino acids. Trimming at V came to 4 bases and at J to 7 bases, leaving 11 bases not matched to a gene. Germline V gene data show CDR1 as MGHDK and CDR2 as SYGVNS. This chain's CDR3 is CASSVTGTGLGEQYF. In DNA form, the CDR3 reads TGTGCCAGCAGTGTAACCGGGACAGGGCTGGGGGAGCAGTACTTC.

V gene TRBV24-1 combines with J gene TRBJ2-5; 11 bases match TRBD2. CDR1 and CDR2 from the germline V gene are KGHDR and SFDVKD. The CDR3 contains 19 residues. V dropped 1 base and J dropped 2; count of bases not matched to a gene: 11. The CDR3 DNA is TGTGCCACCAGTGATTTACGGGGCACGGGACTAGCGGCACAAGAGACCCAGTACTTC. This translates into CATSDLRGTGLAAQETQYF.

In nucleotides, the CDR3 is TGTGCCAGCAGCCAAGAGTGGCTAGGGGGATCCAATGAGCAGTTCTTC. Protein sequence: CASSQEWLGGSNEQFF. This sequence joins TRBV4-2 and TRBJ2-1; a possible D gene is TRBD1 (6 bases). Trimming stripped 0 bases from V and 6 bases from J, with 15 bases between. CDR1 is LGHNA and CDR2 is YNFKEQ in the germline V gene. The length of the CDR3 is 16 residues.